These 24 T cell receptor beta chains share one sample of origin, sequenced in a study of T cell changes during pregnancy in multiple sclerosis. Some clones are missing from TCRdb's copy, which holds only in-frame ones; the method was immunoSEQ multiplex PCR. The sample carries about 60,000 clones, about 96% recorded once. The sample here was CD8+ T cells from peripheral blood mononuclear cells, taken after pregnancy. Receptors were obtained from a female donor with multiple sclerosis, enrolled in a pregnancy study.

CDR3 region: CASSPSGRTNEQFF. CDR3 nucleotide sequence: TGTGCCAGTAGTCCTAGCGGGAGGACCAATGAGCAGTTCTTC. This chain connects TRBV19 to TRBJ2-1; 11 nucleotides line up with TRBD2. The CDR3 totals 14 residues. Germline values: CDR1 LNHDA, CDR2 SQIVND (reference sequence). With V trimmed by 5 bases and J by 6 bases, 3 bases remained unmatched. The complete variable domain, with remaining parts taken from reference TRBV19 and TRBJ2-1, reads DGGITQSPKYLFRKEGQNVTLSCEQNLNHDAMYWYRQDPGQGLRLIYYSQIVNDFQKGDIAEGYSVSREKKESFPLTVTSAQKNPTAFYLCASSPSGRTNEQFFGPGTRLTVL.

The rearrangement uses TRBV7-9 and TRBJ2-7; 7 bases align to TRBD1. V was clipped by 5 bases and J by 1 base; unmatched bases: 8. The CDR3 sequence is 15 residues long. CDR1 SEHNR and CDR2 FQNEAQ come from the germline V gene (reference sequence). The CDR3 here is CASSPPTGSSYEQYF. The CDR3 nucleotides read TGTGCCAGCAGCCCCCCGACAGGGAGTTCCTACGAGCAGTACTTC.

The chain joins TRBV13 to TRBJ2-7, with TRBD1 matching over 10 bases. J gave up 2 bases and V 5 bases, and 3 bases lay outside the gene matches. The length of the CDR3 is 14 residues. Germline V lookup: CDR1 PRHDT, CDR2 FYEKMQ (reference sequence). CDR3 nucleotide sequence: TGTGCCAGCAGCGACGGGACAGGGGCCTACGAGCAGTACTTC. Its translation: CASSDGTGAYEQYF. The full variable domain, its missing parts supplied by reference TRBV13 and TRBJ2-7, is AAGVIQSPRHLIKEKRETATLKCYPIPRHDTVYWYQQGPGQDPQFLISFYEKMQSDKGSIPDRFSAQQFSDYHSELNMSSLELGDSALYFCASSDGTGAYEQYFGPGTRLTVT.

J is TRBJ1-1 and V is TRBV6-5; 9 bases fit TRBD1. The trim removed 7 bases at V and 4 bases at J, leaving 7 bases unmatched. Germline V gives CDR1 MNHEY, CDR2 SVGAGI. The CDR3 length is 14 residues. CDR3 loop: CASNLQGATTEAFF. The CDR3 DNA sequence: TGTGCCAGCAATCTACAGGGGGCAACCACTGAAGCTTTCTTT.

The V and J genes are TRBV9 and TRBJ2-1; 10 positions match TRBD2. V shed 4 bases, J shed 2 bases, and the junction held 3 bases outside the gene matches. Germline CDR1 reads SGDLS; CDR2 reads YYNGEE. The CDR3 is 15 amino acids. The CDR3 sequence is CASSSSGRAYNEQFF. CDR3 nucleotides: TGTGCCAGCAGCTCCAGCGGGAGGGCCTACAATGAGCAGTTCTTC.

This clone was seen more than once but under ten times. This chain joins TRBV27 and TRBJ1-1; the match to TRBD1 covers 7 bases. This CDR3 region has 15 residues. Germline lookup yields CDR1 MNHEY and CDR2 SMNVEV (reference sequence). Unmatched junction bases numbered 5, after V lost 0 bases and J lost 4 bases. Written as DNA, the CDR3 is TGTGCCAGCAGTTTATCGGCAGGGGGTCTCACTGAAGCTTTCTTT. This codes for CASSLSAGGLTEAFF.

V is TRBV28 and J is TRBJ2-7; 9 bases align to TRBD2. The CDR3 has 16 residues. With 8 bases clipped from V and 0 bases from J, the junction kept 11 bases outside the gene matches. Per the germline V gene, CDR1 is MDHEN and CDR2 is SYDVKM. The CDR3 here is CASQWVAGGVSYEQYF. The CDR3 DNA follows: TGTGCCAGCCAGTGGGTGGCGGGAGGGGTCTCCTACGAGCAGTACTTC.

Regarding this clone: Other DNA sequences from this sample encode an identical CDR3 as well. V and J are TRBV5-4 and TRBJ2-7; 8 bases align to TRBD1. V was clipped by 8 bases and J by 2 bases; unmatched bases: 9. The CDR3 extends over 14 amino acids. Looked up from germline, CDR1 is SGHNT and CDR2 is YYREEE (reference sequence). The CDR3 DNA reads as TGTGCCAGTAGCCCCATGGACAGGGCCTACGAGCAGTACTTC. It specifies CASSPMDRAYEQYF.

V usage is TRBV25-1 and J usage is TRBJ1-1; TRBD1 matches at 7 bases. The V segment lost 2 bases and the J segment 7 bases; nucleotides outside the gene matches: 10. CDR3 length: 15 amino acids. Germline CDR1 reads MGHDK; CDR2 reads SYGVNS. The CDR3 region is CASSEGDVGGIEAFF. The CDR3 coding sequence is TGTGCCAGCAGTGAAGGAGACGTAGGGGGCATTGAAGCTTTCTTT.

The CDR3 region has the DNA TGTGCCAGCAGCTTAGGTCGAGGAAACAATGAGCAGTTCTTC. Amino acid sequence: CASSLGRGNNEQFF. The chain recombines TRBV5-4 with TRBJ2-1; D gene ambiguous. Trimming stripped 2 bases from V and 5 bases from J, with 11 bases between. The CDR3 loop spans 14 amino acids. Looked up from germline, CDR1 is SGHNT and CDR2 is YYREEE (reference sequence).

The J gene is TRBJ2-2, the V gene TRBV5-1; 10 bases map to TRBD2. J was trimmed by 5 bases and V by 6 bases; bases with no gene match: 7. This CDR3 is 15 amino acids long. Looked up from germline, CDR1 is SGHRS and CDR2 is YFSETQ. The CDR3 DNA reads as TGCGCCAGCAACCTAGCGGGAGAGGAAACCGGGGAGCTGTTTTTT. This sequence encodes CASNLAGEETGELFF.

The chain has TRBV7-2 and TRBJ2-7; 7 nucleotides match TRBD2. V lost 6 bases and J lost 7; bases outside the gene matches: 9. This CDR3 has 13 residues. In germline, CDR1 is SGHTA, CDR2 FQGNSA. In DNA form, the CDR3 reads TGTGCCAGCAGAACGGGACTATCCTTTGAGCAGTACTTC. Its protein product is CASRTGLSFEQYF.

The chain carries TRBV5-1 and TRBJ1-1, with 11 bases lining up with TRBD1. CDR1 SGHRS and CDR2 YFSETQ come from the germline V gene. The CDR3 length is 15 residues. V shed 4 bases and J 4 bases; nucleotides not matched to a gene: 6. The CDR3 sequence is CASSRGTGGSTEAFF. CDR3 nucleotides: TGCGCCAGCAGCCGGGGGACAGGGGGGAGCACTGAAGCTTTCTTT. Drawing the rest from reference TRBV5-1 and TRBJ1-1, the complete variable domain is KAGVTQTPRYLIKTRGQQVTLSCSPISGHRSVSWYQQTPGQGLQFLFEYFSETQRNKGNFPGRFSGRQFSNSRSEMNVSTLELGDSALYLCASSRGTGGSTEAFFGQGTRLTVV.

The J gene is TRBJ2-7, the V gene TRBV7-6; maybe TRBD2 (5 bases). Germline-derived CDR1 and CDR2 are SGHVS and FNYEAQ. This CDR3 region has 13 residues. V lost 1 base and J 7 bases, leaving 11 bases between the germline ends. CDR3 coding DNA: TGTGCCAGCAGCTTAGTTGGGCCGGGAGAGCAGTACTTC. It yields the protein CASSLVGPGEQYF.

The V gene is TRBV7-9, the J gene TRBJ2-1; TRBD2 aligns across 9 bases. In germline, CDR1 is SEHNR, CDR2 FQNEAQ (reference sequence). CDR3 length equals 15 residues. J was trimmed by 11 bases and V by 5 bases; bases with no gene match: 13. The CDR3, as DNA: TGTGCCAGCAGCCAACCGGGACTAGCTGTTTCCCAGCAGTTCTTC. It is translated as CASSQPGLAVSQQFF.

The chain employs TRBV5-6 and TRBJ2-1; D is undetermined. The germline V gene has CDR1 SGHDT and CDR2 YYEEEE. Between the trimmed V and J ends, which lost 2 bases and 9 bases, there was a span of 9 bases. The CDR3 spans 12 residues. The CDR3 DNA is TGTGCCAGCAGCTTCCCCGGTGGTGAGCAGTTCTTC. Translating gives CASSFPGGEQFF. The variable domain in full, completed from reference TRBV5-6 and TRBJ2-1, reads DAGVTQSPTHLIKTRGQQVTLRCSPKSGHDTVSWYQQALGQGPQFIFQYYEEEERQRGNFPDRFSGHQFPNYSSELNVNALLLGDSALYLCASSFPGGEQFFGPGTRLTVL.

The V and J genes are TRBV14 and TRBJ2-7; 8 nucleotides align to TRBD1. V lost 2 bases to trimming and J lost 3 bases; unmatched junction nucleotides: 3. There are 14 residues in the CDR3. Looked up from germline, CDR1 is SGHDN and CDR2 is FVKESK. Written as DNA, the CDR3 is TGTGCCAGCAGCCAACGCAGGGGGCACTACGAGCAGTACTTC. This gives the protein CASSQRRGHYEQYF.

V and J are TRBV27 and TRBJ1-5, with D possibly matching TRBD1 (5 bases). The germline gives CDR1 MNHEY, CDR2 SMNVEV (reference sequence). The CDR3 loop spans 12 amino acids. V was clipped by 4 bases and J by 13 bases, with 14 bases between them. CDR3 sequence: CASSSSNRSQHF. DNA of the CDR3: TGTGCCAGCAGTTCATCCAACAGGTCTCAGCATTTT.

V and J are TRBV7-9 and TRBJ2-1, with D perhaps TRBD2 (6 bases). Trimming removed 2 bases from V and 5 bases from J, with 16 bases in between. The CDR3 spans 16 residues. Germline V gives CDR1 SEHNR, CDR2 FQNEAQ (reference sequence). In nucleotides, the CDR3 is TGTGCCAGCAGCTTAACTGGTCGGGAGATTCACAATGAGCAGTTCTTC. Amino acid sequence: CASSLTGREIHNEQFF.

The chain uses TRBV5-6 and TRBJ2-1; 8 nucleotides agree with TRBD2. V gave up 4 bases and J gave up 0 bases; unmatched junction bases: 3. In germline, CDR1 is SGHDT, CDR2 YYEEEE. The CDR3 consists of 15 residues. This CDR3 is CASSPSGSSYNEQFF. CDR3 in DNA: TGTGCCAGCAGCCCCAGCGGGAGCTCCTACAATGAGCAGTTCTTC.

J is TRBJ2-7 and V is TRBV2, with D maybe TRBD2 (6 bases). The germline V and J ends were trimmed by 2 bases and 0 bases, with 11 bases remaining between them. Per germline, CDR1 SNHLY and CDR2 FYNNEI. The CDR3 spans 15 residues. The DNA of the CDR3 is TGTGCCAGCAGTGAATTGGCGGGAAGCTCCTACGAGCAGTACTTC. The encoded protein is CASSELAGSSYEQYF.

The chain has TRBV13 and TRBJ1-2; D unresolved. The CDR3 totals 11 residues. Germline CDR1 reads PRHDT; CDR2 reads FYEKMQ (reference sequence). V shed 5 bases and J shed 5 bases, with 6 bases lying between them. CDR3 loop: CASSPGYGYTF. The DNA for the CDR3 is TGTGCCAGCAGCCCCGGGTATGGCTACACCTTC.

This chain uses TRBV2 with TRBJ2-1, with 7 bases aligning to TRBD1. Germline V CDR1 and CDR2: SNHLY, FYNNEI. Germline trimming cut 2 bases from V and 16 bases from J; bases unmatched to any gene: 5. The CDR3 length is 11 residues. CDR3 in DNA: TGTGCCAGCAGTGAAAGACAGGGTAGTTTCTTC. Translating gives CASSERQGSFF.

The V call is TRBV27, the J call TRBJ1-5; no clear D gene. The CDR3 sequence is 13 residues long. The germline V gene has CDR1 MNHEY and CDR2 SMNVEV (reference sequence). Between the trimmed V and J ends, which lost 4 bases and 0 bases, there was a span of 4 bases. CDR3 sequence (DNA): TGTGCCAGCAGTTACTATAGCAATCAGCCCCAGCATTTT. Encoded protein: CASSYYSNQPQHF.